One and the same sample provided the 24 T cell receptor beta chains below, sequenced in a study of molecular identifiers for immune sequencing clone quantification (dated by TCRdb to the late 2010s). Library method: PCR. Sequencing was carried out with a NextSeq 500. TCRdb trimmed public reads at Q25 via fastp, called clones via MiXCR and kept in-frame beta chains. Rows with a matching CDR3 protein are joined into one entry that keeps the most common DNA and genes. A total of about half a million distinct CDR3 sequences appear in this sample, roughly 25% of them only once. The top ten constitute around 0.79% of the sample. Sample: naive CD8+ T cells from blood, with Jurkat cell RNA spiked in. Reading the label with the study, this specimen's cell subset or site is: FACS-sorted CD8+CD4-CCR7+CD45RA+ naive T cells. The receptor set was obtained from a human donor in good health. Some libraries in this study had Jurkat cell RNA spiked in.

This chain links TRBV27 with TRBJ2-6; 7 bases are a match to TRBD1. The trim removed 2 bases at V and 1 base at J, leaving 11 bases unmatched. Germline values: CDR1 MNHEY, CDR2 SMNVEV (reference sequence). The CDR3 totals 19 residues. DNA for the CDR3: TGTGCCAGCAGTTTACGACGGGACAGCCTAAATTCTGGGGCCAACGTCCTGACTTTC. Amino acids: CASSLRRDSLNSGANVLTF.

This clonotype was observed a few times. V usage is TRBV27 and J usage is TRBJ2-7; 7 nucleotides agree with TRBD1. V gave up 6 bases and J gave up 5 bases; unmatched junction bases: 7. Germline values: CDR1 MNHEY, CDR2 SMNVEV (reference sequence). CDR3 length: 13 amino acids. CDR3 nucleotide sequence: TGTGCCAGCAGCCCACAGGGGATCGACGAGCAGTACTTC. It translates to CASSPQGIDEQYF.

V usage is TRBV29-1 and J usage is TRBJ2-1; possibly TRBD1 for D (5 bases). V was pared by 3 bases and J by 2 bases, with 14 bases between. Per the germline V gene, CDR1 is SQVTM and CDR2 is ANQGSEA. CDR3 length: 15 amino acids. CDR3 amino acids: CSVEVDSSPYNEQFF. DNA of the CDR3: TGCAGCGTTGAGGTCGACAGCAGCCCCTACAATGAGCAGTTCTTC.

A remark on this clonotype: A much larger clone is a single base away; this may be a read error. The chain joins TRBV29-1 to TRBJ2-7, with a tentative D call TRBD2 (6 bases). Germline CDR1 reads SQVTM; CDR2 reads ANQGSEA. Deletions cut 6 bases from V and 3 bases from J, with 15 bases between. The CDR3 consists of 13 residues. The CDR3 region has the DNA TGCAGCGTGGGGGGACGGGGTAACTACGAGCAGTACTTC. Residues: CSVGGRGNYEQYF.

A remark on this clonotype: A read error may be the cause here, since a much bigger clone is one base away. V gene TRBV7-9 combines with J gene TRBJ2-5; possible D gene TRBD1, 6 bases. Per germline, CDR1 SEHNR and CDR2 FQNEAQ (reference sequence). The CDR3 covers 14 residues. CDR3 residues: CASSSDRLQETKYF. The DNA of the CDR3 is TGTGCCAGCAGCTCGGACAGACTCCAAGAGACCAAGTACTTC.

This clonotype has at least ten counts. The CDR3 spells CASSPPGGPYEQYF. Written as DNA, the CDR3 is TGTGCCAGCAGCCCACCGGGCGGGCCCTACGAGCAGTACTTC. The J gene is TRBJ2-7, the V gene TRBV9; weak D call: TRBD2 (5 bases). The CDR3 contains 14 residues. Trimming took off 4 bases at V and 2 bases at J, with 13 bases between the two ends. Per the germline V gene, CDR1 is SGDLS and CDR2 is YYNGEE.

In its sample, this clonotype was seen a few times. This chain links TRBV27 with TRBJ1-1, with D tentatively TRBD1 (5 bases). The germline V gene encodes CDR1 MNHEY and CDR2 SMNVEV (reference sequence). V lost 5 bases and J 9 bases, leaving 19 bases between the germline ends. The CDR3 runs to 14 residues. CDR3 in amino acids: CASSPTEGGQKAFF. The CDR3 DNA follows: TGTGCCAGCAGTCCCACAGAAGGCGGACAAAAAGCTTTCTTT.

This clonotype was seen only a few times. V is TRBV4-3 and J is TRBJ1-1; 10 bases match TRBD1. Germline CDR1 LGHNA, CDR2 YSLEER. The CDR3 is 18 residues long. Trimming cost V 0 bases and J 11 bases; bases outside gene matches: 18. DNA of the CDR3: TGCGCCAGCAGCCAAGATCGTTCCCCGATCCGGGACAGGGGAATTGCTTTCTTT. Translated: CASSQDRSPIRDRGIAFF.

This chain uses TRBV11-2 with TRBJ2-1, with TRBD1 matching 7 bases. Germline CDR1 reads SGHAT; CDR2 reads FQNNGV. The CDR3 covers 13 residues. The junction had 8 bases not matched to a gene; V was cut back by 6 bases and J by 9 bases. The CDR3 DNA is TGTGCCAGCAGGCCGACAGGGTCGACTGAGCAGTTCTTC. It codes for CASRPTGSTEQFF.

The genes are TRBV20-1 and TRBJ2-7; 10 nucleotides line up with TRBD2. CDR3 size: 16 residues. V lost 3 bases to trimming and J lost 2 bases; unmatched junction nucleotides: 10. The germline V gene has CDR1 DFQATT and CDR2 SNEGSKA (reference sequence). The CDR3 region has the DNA TGCAGTGCTAGGCCCCTAGCGGGGGAGAGTCCCTACGAGCAGTACTTC. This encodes CSARPLAGESPYEQYF.

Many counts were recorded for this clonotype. The CDR3 sequence: CASSRRLATDTQYF. The CDR3 nucleotides read TGTGCCAGCAGTCGGCGACTAGCGACAGATACGCAGTATTTT. The V and J genes are TRBV6-2 or TRBV6-3 and TRBJ2-3; TRBD2 matches at 8 bases. Trimming cost V 5 bases and J 3 bases; bases outside gene matches: 4. The germline V gene encodes CDR1 MNHEY and CDR2 SVGEGT. The CDR3 totals 14 residues.

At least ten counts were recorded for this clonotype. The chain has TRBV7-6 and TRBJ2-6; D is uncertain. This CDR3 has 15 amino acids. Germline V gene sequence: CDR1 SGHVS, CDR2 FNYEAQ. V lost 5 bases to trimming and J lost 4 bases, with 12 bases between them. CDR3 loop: CASSVSEGGANVLTF. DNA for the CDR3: TGTGCCAGCAGCGTCTCGGAAGGAGGGGCCAACGTCCTGACTTTC.

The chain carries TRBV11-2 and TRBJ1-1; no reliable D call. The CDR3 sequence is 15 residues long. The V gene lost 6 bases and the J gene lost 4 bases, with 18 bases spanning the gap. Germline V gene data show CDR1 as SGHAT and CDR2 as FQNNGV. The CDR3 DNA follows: TGTGCCAGCAGTTCCCTCCCCCGCAATGCCACTGAAGCTTTCTTT. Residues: CASSSLPRNATEAFF.

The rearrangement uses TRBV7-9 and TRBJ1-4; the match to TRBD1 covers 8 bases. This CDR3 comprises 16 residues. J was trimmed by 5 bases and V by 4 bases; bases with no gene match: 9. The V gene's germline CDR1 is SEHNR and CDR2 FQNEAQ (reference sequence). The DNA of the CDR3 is TGTGCCAGCAGCTACATCCTGGGACAGGAGAATGAAAAACTGTTTTTT. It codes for CASSYILGQENEKLFF.

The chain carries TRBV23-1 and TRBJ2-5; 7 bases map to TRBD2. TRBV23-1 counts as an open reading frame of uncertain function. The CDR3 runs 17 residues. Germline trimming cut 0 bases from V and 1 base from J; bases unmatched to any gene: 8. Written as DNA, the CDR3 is TGCGCCAGCAGTCAATCTATCCAAGCGGGGCTCCAAGAGACCCAGTACTTC. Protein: CASSQSIQAGLQETQYF.

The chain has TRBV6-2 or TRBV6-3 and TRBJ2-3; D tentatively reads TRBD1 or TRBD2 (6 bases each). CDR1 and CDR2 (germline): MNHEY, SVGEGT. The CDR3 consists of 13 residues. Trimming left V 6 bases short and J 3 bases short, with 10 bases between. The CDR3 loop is CASRWRGTDTQYF. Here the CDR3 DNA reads TGTGCCAGCAGATGGAGGGGGACAGATACGCAGTATTTT.

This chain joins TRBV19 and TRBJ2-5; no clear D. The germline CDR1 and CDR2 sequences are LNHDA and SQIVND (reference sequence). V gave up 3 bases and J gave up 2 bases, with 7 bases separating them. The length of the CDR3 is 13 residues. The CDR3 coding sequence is TGTGCCAGTAGTATGTGGGGACAAGAGACCCAGTACTTC. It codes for CASSMWGQETQYF.

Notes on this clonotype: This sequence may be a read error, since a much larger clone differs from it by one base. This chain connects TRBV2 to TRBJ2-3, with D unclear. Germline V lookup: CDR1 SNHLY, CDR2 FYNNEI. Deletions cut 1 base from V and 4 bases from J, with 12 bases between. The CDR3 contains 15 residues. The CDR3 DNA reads TGTGCCAGCAGTGAAGAGTTCAGGTTGGCAGATACGCAGTATTTT. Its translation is CASSEEFRLADTQYF.

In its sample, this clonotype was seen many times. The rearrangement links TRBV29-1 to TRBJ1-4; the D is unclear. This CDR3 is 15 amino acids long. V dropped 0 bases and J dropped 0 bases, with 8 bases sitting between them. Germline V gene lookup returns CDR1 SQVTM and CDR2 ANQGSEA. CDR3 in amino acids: CSVEDPYSTNEKLFF. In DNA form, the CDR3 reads TGCAGCGTTGAAGATCCCTACTCAACTAATGAAAAACTGTTTTTT.

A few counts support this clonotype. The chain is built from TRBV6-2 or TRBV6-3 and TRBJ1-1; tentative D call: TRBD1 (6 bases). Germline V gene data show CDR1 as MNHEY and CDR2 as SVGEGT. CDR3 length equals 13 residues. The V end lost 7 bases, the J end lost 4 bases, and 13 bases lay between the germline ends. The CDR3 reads CASITGLSTEAFF. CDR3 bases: TGTGCCAGCATCACAGGGCTTAGCACTGAAGCTTTCTTT.

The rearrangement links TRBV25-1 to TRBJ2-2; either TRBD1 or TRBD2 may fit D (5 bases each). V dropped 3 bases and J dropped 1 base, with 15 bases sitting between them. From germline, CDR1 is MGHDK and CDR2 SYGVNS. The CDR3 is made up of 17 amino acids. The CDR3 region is CASSDRGLMLNTGELFF. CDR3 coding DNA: TGTGCCAGCAGTGACCGGGGCCTGATGTTGAACACCGGGGAGCTGTTTTTT.

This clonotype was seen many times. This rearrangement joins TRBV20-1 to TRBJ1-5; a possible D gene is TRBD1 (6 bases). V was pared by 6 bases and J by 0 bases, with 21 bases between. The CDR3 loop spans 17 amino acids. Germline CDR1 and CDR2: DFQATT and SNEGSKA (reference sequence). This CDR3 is CSAAFTGTQNSNQPQHF. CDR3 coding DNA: TGCAGTGCCGCTTTCACCGGGACACAAAATAGCAATCAGCCCCAGCATTTT.

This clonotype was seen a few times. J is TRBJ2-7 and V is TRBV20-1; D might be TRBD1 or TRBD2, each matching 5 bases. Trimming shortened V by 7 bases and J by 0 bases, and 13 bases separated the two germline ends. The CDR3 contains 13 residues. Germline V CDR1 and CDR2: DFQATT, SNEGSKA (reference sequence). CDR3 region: CSVPGTASYEQYF. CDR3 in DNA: TGCAGTGTTCCCGGGACGGCCTCCTACGAGCAGTACTTC.

The CDR3 nucleotides read TGCAGTGCTAGACGACTAGCGGGGGGGCCTACAGATACGCAGTATTTT. It specifies CSARRLAGGPTDTQYF. The V and J genes are TRBV20-1 and TRBJ2-3, with TRBD2 identical over 14 bases. Germline V CDR1 and CDR2: DFQATT, SNEGSKA (reference sequence). With V trimmed by 2 bases and J by 3 bases, 4 bases remained unmatched. The CDR3 is 16 amino acids.